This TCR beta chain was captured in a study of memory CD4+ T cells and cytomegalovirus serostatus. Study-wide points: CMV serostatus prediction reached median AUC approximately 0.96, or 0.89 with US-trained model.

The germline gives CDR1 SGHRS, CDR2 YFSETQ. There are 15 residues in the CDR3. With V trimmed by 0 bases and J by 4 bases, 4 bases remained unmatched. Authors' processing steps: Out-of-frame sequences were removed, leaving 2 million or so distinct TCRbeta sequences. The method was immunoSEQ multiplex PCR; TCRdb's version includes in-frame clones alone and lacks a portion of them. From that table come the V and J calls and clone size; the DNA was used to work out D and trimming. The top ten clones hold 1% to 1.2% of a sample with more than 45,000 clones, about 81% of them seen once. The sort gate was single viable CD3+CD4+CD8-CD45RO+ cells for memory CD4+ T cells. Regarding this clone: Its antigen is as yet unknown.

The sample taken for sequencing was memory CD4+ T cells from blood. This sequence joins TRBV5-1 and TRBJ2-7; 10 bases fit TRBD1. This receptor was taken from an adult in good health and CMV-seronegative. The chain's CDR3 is CASSLGDRGLYEQYF. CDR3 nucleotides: TGCGCCAGCAGCTTGGGAGACAGGGGGCTGTACGAGCAGTACTTC.